One sample yielded the 26 T cell receptor beta chains listed below, sequenced in a study of metastatic and nonmetastatic thyroid tumors. Before thyroid surgery, none of the patients had received any treatment. TCRdb reanalyzed the PCR reads via MiXCR. The sample includes roughly 36,000 clones, under 14% of them seen just once. Sequencing was carried out using blood. These receptors were collected from a female donor with papillary thyroid cancer or a benign thyroid nodule (not recorded which). Some clones in this sample may be carry-over from other donors' samples.

Ten or more counts support this clone. The V call is TRBV3-1, the J call TRBJ2-7, with a possible D match to TRBD2 (7 bases). The CDR3 loop spans 14 amino acids. Trimming stripped 0 bases from V and 4 bases from J, with 10 bases between. Germline lookup yields CDR1 LGHDT and CDR2 YNNKEL (reference sequence). The CDR3 here is CASSQEQGGYEQYF. DNA of the CDR3: TGTGCCAGCAGCCAAGAACAGGGAGGGTACGAGCAGTACTTC.

This clone came up many times. Possible read error: a much larger clone is one base away. This sample also contains other DNA sequences that code for the same CDR3. The rearrangement links TRBV7-2 to TRBJ2-3; no reliable D call. CDR1 and CDR2 (germline): SGHTA, FQGNSA. The CDR3 loop spans 11 amino acids. CDR3 DNA sequence: TGCGCCAGCCGGGGCACAGATACGCAGTATTTT. Amino acids: CASRGTDTQYF. Complete variable domain (other parts from reference TRBV7-2 and TRBJ2-3): GAGVSQSPSNKVTEKGKDVELRCDPISGHTALYWYRQSLGQGLEFLIYFQGNSAPDKSGLPSDRFSAERTGGSVSTLTIQRTQQEDSAVYLCASRGTDTQYFGPGTRLTVL.

This clone was counted ten times or more. The chain employs TRBV20-1 and TRBJ2-3; 8 bases match TRBD2. Germline V lookup: CDR1 DFQATT, CDR2 SNEGSKA (reference sequence). The CDR3 has 14 residues. J was trimmed by 0 bases and V by 2 bases; bases with no gene match: 1. This chain's CDR3 is CSARLAGSTDTQYF. CDR3 nucleotides: TGCAGTGCTAGACTAGCGGGTAGCACAGATACGCAGTATTTT.

This clone was recorded many times. The chain has TRBV28 and TRBJ2-7; D may correspond to TRBD1 or TRBD2 (6 bases each). Germline CDR1 reads MDHEN; CDR2 reads SYDVKM. Trimming shortened V by 3 bases and J by 7 bases, and 19 bases separated the two germline ends. This CDR3 is built from 15 residues. In DNA, the CDR3 is TGTGCCAGCAGTTTTGATTCGGTGGGGGGCGAGGAGCAGTACTTC. As protein: CASSFDSVGGEEQYF.

The chain combines TRBV5-1 with TRBJ2-2, with D hard to call. Trimming cost V 1 base and J 2 bases, with 6 bases left between them. The CDR3 loop spans 14 amino acids. CDR1 and CDR2 (germline): SGHRS, YFSETQ. DNA of the CDR3: TGCGCCAGCAGCTTGCGCCAAAACACCGGGGAGCTGTTTTTT. Its translation is CASSLRQNTGELFF.

Turning to this clone: One junction end does not reproduce the germline sequence, and a read error may be involved. The gene calls are TRBV20-1 and TRBJ2-7; TRBD1 agrees at 8 bases. This CDR3 is 14 amino acids long. Germline CDR1 is DFQATT and CDR2 is SNEGSKA (reference sequence). CDR3 sequence: CSAEAQARRQGRRF. The CDR3 DNA sequence: TGCAGTGCTGAGGCCCAAGCGCGTAGACAGGGGCGGAGGTTC.

This clone was counted only a few times. The chain links TRBV2 to TRBJ2-1; D gene ambiguous. From germline, CDR1 is SNHLY and CDR2 FYNNEI. The ends were cut back, 6 bases at V and 3 bases at J, with 6 bases in the middle. The CDR3 runs 12 residues. The CDR3, as DNA: TGTGCCAGCAGAGTAGTCTACAATGAGCAGTTCTTC. It encodes CASRVVYNEQFF.

This clone was detected many times. V usage is TRBV20-1 and J usage is TRBJ2-6; D remains unclear. Per the germline V gene, CDR1 is DFQATT and CDR2 is SNEGSKA (reference sequence). With 7 bases removed from V and 0 bases from J, the gap between germline ends came to 4 bases. CDR3 size: 12 residues. The CDR3 DNA is TGCAGTGGAACCTCTGGGGCCAACGTCCTGACTTTC. Its protein is CSGTSGANVLTF.

This clone was counted at least ten times. The chain combines TRBV20-1 with TRBJ2-7; 7 bases map to TRBD1. The CDR3 sequence is 15 residues long. Germline V CDR1 and CDR2: DFQATT, SNEGSKA (reference sequence). V shed 5 bases and J 6 bases; nucleotides not matched to a gene: 16. The CDR3 DNA is TGCAGTGCTCACCATCCTGAGGGGGCGTCACCCGAGCAGTACTTC. Protein sequence: CSAHHPEGASPEQYF.

This chain uses TRBV5-1 with TRBJ2-7; TRBD2 matches at 8 bases. In germline, CDR1 is SGHRS, CDR2 YFSETQ. The CDR3 is 16 residues long. Losses at the gene ends were 5 bases for V and 5 bases for J; bases not matched to a gene: 15. CDR3 coding DNA: TGCGCCAGCAGGTCCGGTCCGGGGGGGCGCGACGACGAGCAGTACTTC. It is translated as CASRSGPGGRDDEQYF. Together with reference TRBV5-1 and TRBJ2-7, the CDR3 gives the full variable domain: KAGVTQTPRYLIKTRGQQVTLSCSPISGHRSVSWYQQTPGQGLQFLFEYFSETQRNKGNFPGRFSGRQFSNSRSEMNVSTLELGDSALYLCASRSGPGGRDDEQYFGPGTRLTVT.

This clone was counted ten times or more. CDR3 coding DNA: TGTGCCAGCAGTGAATGGGGACAGGGCCCTGAAGCTTTCTTT. Amino acid sequence: CASSEWGQGPEAFF. This chain links TRBV6-1 with TRBJ1-1; 9 bases map to TRBD1. Germline V gene data show CDR1 as MNHNS and CDR2 as SASEGT. The CDR3 covers 14 residues. Trimming at V came to 2 bases and at J to 6 bases, leaving 4 bases not matched to a gene.

The chain combines TRBV2 with TRBJ2-5; TRBD1 matches 11 bases. J lost 8 bases, V lost 6 bases, and 8 bases had no gene match. The length of the CDR3 is 14 residues. The germline V gene encodes CDR1 SNHLY and CDR2 FYNNEI. In DNA, the CDR3 is TGTGCCAGCAGGAAAGGCGGGACAGGGGGAACCCAGTACTTC. Encoded protein: CASRKGGTGGTQYF.

This clone has at least ten counts. CDR3 protein: CASSHQVVGGETQYF. CDR3 bases: TGCGCCAGCAGTCACCAAGTAGTGGGGGGAGAGACCCAGTACTTC. The chain employs TRBV4-3 and TRBJ2-5; D perhaps matches TRBD2 (6 bases). V gave up 6 bases and J gave up 4 bases, with 18 bases separating them. CDR1 is LGHNA, CDR2 YSLEER, per germline. The CDR3 is made up of 15 amino acids.

The table lists this clone with many counts. The chain joins TRBV11-1 to TRBJ2-7, with TRBD2 identical over 13 bases. The CDR3 spans 16 residues. Germline values: CDR1 SGHAT, CDR2 FQDESV (reference sequence). V shed 0 bases, J shed 5 bases, and the junction held 4 bases outside the gene matches. The CDR3 region has the DNA TGTGCCAGCAGCTTAGCAGGACTAGCGGGAGCAAACGAGCAGTACTTC. Protein product: CASSLAGLAGANEQYF.

This clone counts as medium-sized. This chain connects TRBV6-1 to TRBJ1-5; D is possibly TRBD1 (5 bases). Germline V gene lookup returns CDR1 MNHNS and CDR2 SASEGT. V lost 7 bases, J lost 3 bases, and 13 bases lay in between. CDR3 length equals 14 residues. The CDR3 reads CASKKGIDNQPQHF. CDR3 bases: TGTGCCAGCAAGAAGGGGATCGACAATCAGCCCCAGCATTTT.

The table lists this clone with many counts. This chain links TRBV20-1 with TRBJ2-7; 7 bases fit TRBD2. Germline V gene data show CDR1 as DFQATT and CDR2 as SNEGSKA (reference sequence). The CDR3 extends over 14 amino acids. With V trimmed by 0 bases and J by 2 bases, 4 bases remained unmatched. The CDR3 region has the DNA TGCAGTGCTAGAGATGCTAGCGGTGCCTACGAGCAGTACTTC. This translates into CSARDASGAYEQYF.

This clone was detected only a few times. The chain has TRBV5-1 and TRBJ2-3; 8 bases are a match to TRBD1. V was pared by 0 bases and J by 3 bases, with 12 bases of the junction left unmatched. Per germline, CDR1 SGHRS and CDR2 YFSETQ. CDR3 length equals 18 residues. CDR3 amino acids: CASSLGGSGGTMTDTQYF. CDR3 DNA: TGCGCCAGCAGCTTGGGTGGATCAGGGGGCACAATGACAGATACGCAGTATTTT.

This clone has a count of ten or more. The chain uses TRBV14 and TRBJ2-6; TRBD1 matches at 9 bases. V dropped 4 bases and J dropped 4; count of bases not matched to a gene: 8. The germline V gene has CDR1 SGHDN and CDR2 FVKESK. The CDR3 runs 17 residues. In nucleotides, the CDR3 is TGTGCCAGCAGCCCCCGGGACAGGGCCTCCGGGGCCAACGTCCTGACTTTC. Amino acid sequence: CASSPRDRASGANVLTF.

This clone was observed at least ten times. A much larger clone differs from this one at a single base, so this may be a read error. The sample contains more than one DNA sequence encoding this CDR3. V gene TRBV19 combines with J gene TRBJ2-6, with D unclear. The CDR3 is 12 residues long. Germline V gene lookup returns CDR1 LNHDA and CDR2 SQIVND (reference sequence). Trimming removed 6 bases at V and 4 bases at J, with 4 bases between. The chain's CDR3 is CASSVGANVLTF. CDR3 DNA: TGTGCCAGTAGCGTGGGGGCCAACGTCCTGACTTTC.

With respect to this clone: Likely a read error: the CDR3 ends without its conserved phenylalanine or tryptophan. It is unclear where the CDR3 begins or ends on the DNA, so no DNA is shown, and the CDR3 is as TCRdb lists it. The gene calls are TRBV20-1 and TRBJ1-1. Per the germline V gene, CDR1 is DFQATT and CDR2 is SNEGSKA (reference sequence). From its first to its last residue, the CDR3 has 11 amino acids. The CDR3 here is CRADWQGILFL.

The rearrangement links TRBV7-9 to TRBJ1-5, with D tentatively TRBD1 (5 bases). This CDR3 comprises 14 residues. V lost 2 bases and J 2 bases, leaving 7 bases between the germline ends. Germline V gene data show CDR1 as SEHNR and CDR2 as FQNEAQ (reference sequence). DNA for the CDR3: TGTGCCAGCAGCTTACAGGGAGGCAATCAGCCCCAGCATTTT. This gives the protein CASSLQGGNQPQHF.

By share, this clone counts as medium-sized. This chain connects TRBV6-1 to TRBJ2-1; D assignment may be TRBD1 or TRBD2 (5 bases each). The V gene lost 7 bases and the J gene lost 4 bases, with 14 bases spanning the gap. CDR1 is MNHNS and CDR2 is SASEGT in the germline V gene. This CDR3 is built from 14 residues. CDR3 in DNA: TGTGCCAGCACTCCCCACGGGGCATACAATGAGCAGTTCTTC. As protein: CASTPHGAYNEQFF.

Ten or more counts support this clone. V usage is TRBV20-1 and J usage is TRBJ2-7; possible D gene TRBD1, 5 bases. Trimming removed 0 bases at V and 2 bases at J, with 17 bases between. The germline CDR1 and CDR2 sequences are DFQATT and SNEGSKA (reference sequence). CDR3 length: 16 residues. CDR3 protein: CSARDKEQGWTYEQYF. The CDR3 nucleotides read TGCAGTGCTAGAGATAAGGAGCAGGGTTGGACCTACGAGCAGTACTTC.

The CDR3 DNA is TGTGCCAGCAGCTCATATACTAAACTCCGACAGGGGACCGGGGAGCTGTTTTTT. Translated: CASSSYTKLRQGTGELFF. The chain uses TRBV12-3 or TRBV12-4 and TRBJ2-2, with 8 nucleotides matching TRBD1. The CDR3 runs to 18 residues. With 6 bases clipped from V and 5 bases from J, the junction kept 17 bases outside the gene matches.

V is TRBV6-1 and J is TRBJ2-3, with a possible D match to TRBD2 (5 bases). Trimming took off 5 bases at V and 7 bases at J, with 10 bases between the two ends. The CDR3 is made up of 12 amino acids. The germline V gene encodes CDR1 MNHNS and CDR2 SASEGT. CDR3 residues: CASSTIANTQYF. The CDR3, as DNA: TGTGCCAGCAGTACCATAGCGAATACGCAGTATTTT.

This clone showed up many times. This chain connects TRBV19 to TRBJ1-2, with D perhaps matching TRBD1 (5 bases). The CDR3 has 12 residues. Trimming pared 5 bases from V and 8 bases from J, leaving 12 bases between. Germline CDR1 and CDR2: LNHDA and SQIVND (reference sequence). For the CDR3, the DNA is TGTGCCAGTAGTCCGGGACTTCGGGGCTACACCTTC. Protein: CASSPGLRGYTF. The complete variable domain, with remaining parts taken from reference TRBV19 and TRBJ1-2, reads DGGITQSPKYLFRKEGQNVTLSCEQNLNHDAMYWYRQDPGQGLRLIYYSQIVNDFQKGDIAEGYSVSREKKESFPLTVTSAQKNPTAFYLCASSPGLRGYTFGSGTRLTVV.